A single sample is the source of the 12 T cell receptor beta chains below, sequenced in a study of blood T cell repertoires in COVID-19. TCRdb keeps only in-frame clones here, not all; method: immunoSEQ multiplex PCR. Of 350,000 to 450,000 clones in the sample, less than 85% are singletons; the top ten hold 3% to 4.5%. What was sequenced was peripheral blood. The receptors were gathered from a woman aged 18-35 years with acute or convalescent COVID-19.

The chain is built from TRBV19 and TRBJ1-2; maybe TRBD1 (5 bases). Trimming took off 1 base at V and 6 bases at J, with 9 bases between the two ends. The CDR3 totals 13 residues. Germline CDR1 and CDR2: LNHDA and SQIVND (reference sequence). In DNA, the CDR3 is TGTGCCAGTAGTATAGGGGGCAGCCATGGCTACACCTTC. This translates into CASSIGGSHGYTF.

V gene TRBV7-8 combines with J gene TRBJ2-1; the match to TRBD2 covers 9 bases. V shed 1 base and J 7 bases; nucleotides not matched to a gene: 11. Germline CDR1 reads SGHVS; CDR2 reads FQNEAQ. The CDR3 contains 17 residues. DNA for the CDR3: TGTGCCAGCAGCTTAGTGGGTTCGGGGACTAGCAGAAATGAGCAGTTCTTC. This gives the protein CASSLVGSGTSRNEQFF.

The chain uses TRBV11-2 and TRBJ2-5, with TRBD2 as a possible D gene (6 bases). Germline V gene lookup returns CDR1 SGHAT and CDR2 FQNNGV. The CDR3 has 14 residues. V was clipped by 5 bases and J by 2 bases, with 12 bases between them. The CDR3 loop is CASSHNRGQETQYF. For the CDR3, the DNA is TGTGCCAGCAGCCACAACCGGGGGCAAGAGACCCAGTACTTC.

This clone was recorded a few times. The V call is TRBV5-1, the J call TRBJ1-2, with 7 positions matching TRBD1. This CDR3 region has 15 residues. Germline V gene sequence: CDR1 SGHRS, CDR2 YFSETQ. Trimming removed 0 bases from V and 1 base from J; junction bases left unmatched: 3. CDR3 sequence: CASSLETGYNYGYTF. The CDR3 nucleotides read TGCGCCAGCAGCTTGGAGACAGGGTATAACTATGGCTACACCTTC.

CDR3 DNA: TGTGCCTGGAGTCCAGGATCTGCTAGCAATCAGCCCCAGCATTTT. This encodes CAWSPGSASNQPQHF. This chain links TRBV30 with TRBJ1-5; D call uncertain. Germline CDR1 GTSNPN, CDR2 SVGIG (reference sequence). V gave up 2 bases and J gave up 0 bases, with 11 bases separating them. The CDR3 covers 15 residues.

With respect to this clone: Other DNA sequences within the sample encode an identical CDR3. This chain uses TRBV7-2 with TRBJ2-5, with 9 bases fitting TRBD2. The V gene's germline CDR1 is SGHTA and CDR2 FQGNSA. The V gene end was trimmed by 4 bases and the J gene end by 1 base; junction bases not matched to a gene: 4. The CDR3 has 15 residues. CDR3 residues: CASSSGTSLQETQYF. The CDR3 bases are TGTGCCAGCAGCTCAGGGACTAGCCTCCAAGAGACCCAGTACTTC.

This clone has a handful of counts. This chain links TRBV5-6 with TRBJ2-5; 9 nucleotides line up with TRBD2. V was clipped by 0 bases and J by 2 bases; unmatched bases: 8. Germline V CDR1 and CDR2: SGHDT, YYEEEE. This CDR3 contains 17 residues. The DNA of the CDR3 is TGTGCCAGCAGCTTGGGAGCTAGCGGGATTTTACAAGAGACCCAGTACTTC. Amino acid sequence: CASSLGASGILQETQYF.

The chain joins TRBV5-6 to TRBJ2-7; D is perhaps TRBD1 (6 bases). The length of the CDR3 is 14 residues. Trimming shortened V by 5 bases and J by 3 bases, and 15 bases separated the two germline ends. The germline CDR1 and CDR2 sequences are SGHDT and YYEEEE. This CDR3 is CASRNLRDNYEQYF. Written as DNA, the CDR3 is TGTGCCAGCAGGAACCTGAGGGACAACTACGAGCAGTACTTC.

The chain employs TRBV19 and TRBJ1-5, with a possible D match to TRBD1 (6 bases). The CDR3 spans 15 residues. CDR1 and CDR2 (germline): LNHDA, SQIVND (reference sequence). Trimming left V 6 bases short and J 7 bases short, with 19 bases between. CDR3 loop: CASSFGRGTHQPQHF. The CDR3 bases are TGTGCCAGTAGCTTTGGCAGGGGAACCCACCAGCCCCAGCATTTT.

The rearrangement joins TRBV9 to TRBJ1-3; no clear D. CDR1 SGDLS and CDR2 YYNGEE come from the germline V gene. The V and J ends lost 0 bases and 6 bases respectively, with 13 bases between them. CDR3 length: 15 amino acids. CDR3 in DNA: TGTGCCAGCAGCGTAGCTAGGGAGGGAACAAACACCATATATTTT. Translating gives CASSVAREGTNTIYF.

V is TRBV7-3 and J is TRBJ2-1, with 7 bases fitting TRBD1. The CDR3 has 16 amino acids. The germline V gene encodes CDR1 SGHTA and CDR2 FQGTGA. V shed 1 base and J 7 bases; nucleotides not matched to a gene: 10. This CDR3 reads CASSLIGGGLRNEQFF. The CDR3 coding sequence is TGTGCCAGCAGCTTAATAGGGGGCGGACTCCGAAATGAGCAGTTCTTC.

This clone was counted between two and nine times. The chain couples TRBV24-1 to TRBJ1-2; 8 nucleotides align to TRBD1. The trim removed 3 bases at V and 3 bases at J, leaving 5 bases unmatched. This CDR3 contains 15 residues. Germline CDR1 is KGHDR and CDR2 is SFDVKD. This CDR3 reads CATSDPGTGDYGYTF. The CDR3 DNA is TGTGCCACCAGTGATCCCGGGACAGGAGACTATGGCTACACCTTC.